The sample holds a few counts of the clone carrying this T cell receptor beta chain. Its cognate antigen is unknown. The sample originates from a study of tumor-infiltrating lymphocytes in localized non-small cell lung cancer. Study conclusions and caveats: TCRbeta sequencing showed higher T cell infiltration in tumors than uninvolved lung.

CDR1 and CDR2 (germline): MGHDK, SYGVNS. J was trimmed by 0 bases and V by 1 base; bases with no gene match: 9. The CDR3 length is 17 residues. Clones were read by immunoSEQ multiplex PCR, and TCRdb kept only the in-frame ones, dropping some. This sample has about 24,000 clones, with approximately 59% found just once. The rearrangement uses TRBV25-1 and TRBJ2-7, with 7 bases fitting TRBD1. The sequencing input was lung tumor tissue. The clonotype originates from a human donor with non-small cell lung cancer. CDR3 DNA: TGTGCCAGCAGTGAATCATTAACAGGGGATGGCTCCTACGAGCAGTACTTC. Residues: CASSESLTGDGSYEQYF.